The entry that follows covers one TCR beta chain sequence. Its antigen remains unidentified. The source of the sample is a study of CXCR3-negative and CXCR3-positive naive CD8 T cells. Regarding the study as a whole: Comparison of naive cells showed more hydrophobic TRB CDR3s in CXCR3-positive than in CXCR3-negative naive cells.

This CDR3 contains 14 residues. Germline V gene data show CDR1 as LNHDA and CDR2 as SQIVND (reference sequence). cDNA libraries for TRB were generated by 5' RACE incorporating UMI labels. From its re-call of the 5' RACE reads, TCRdb lists each CDR3 protein once, without DNA. Recorded for this sample: 130,000 or so distinct CDR3 sequences. The chain uses TRBV19 and TRBJ2-1; TCRdb's D call of TRBD2 is untestable without DNA. This TCR was sampled from a human donor in good health. Some clones in this sample may be carry-over from other donors' samples. The sequenced sample was naive CXCR3+ CD8+ T cells from blood. Subset: CD45RO-CCR7+CD27+CD95- naive CD8+ T cells expressing CXCR3 (TNR3+). Here the CDR3 reads CASNERVEYNEQFF.